This T cell receptor (beta chain) was profiled in a study of blood T cell repertoires in COVID-19. Across the whole study: Material from acute and convalescent COVID-19 was sourced from the United States, Italy and Spain.

The CDR3 spans 17 residues. J gave up 2 bases and V 5 bases, and 10 bases lay outside the gene matches. Germline V gives CDR1 LNHDA, CDR2 SQIVND (reference sequence). Original data processing: The authors estimated nucleated cell counts from reference gene primer amplification. TCRdb keeps only in-frame clones here, not all; method: immunoSEQ multiplex PCR. That table supplies the V and J calls and clone size; D and trimming were determined from the DNA. The table lists tens of thousands of clones, around 83% of them singletons. This TCR was recovered from a human donor in a cohort sampled during active COVID-19. The V and J genes are TRBV19 and TRBJ2-1, with TRBD2 matching 9 bases. Sequencing used peripheral blood. CDR3 sequence reads: CASSLRGSGRPYNEQFF. In DNA form, the CDR3 reads TGTGCCAGTAGTCTCAGGGGTAGCGGGAGACCCTACAATGAGCAGTTCTTC.